The 19 T cell receptor beta chains below all came from one sample that was sequenced in a study of blood T cells in healthy people across ages. It was with a sample-barcoded 5' primer and a J-beta primer mix that a second PCR of about 7 to 12 cycles was run. TCRdb re-analysed the 5' RACE reads in MiXCR, keeping a single row per CDR3 protein. The sample has approximately 810,000 distinct CDR3 sequences; under 35% are singletons. Sequencing was carried out using blood. The source is a woman older than 75 in good health.

This clonotype was seen ten or more times. This chain joins TRBV6-2 or TRBV6-3 and TRBJ2-7, with unresolved D. The CDR3 length is 14 residues. V was pared by 2 bases and J by 8 bases, with 16 bases between. The V gene's germline CDR1 is MNHEY and CDR2 SVGEGT. CDR3: CASSYASMLRQQYF. DNA of the CDR3: TGTGCCAGCAGTTACGCCAGTATGCTACGCCAGCAGTACTTC.

This clonotype has ten or more counts. The genes are TRBV5-1 and TRBJ2-1; TRBD1 aligns across 11 bases. The CDR3 extends over 14 amino acids. V shed 5 bases, J shed 9 bases, and the junction held 7 bases outside the gene matches. Germline V CDR1 and CDR2: SGHRS, YFSETQ. The CDR3 region has the DNA TGCGCCAGCAGTATTGGACAGGGGGCCTCTGAGCAGTTCTTC. This encodes CASSIGQGASEQFF. Based on the CDR3 plus reference TRBV5-1 and TRBJ2-1, the full variable domain is KAGVTQTPRYLIKTRGQQVTLSCSPISGHRSVSWYQQTPGQGLQFLFEYFSETQRNKGNFPGRFSGRQFSNSRSEMNVSTLELGDSALYLCASSIGQGASEQFFGPGTRLTVL.

In this sample, this clonotype turned up once. The CDR3 nucleotides read TGTGCCAGCAGCCAGGCTACTAGCGGGGGGGCTCACACCGGGGAGCTGTTTTTT. Translating it yields CASSQATSGGAHTGELFF. The chain combines TRBV4-2 with TRBJ2-2; 13 nucleotides agree with TRBD2. CDR1 is LGHNA, CDR2 YNFKEQ, per germline. V trimming: 3 bases; J trimming: 3 bases; junction bases outside the gene matches: 7. This CDR3 is built from 18 residues.

This clonotype appeared many times. The CDR3 protein is CASSYLWSYEQYF. The CDR3 DNA reads TGTGCCAGCAGCTACCTTTGGAGCTACGAGCAGTACTTC. The gene calls are TRBV6-2 or TRBV6-3 and TRBJ2-7; D is undetermined. Germline CDR1 reads MNHEY; CDR2 reads SVGEGT. This CDR3 is 13 amino acids long. The V end was cut by 6 bases, the J end by 3 bases, with 12 bases between.

This clonotype was observed at least ten times. This chain uses TRBV20-1 with TRBJ2-1, with 8 bases fitting TRBD1. Germline-derived CDR1 and CDR2 are DFQATT and SNEGSKA (reference sequence). The V gene end was trimmed by 3 bases and the J gene end by 0 bases; junction bases not matched to a gene: 13. This CDR3 is built from 18 residues. CDR3 in DNA: TGCAGTGCTAGCCGGACAGGGTCGCATTCCCTCTCCTACAATGAGCAGTTCTTC. Translation: CSASRTGSHSLSYNEQFF.

On this clonotype: A read error may be the cause here, since a much bigger clone is one base away. The chain recombines TRBV9 with TRBJ2-5, with TRBD1 identical over 9 bases. Germline CDR1 is SGDLS and CDR2 is YYNGEE. The CDR3 consists of 16 residues. Unmatched junction bases numbered 17, after V lost 3 bases and J lost 11 bases. For the CDR3, the DNA is TGTGCCAGCAGCGACTGGGACAGGGAGGGCCGAAATGAGCAGTACTTC. Translated: CASSDWDREGRNEQYF.

Note on this clonotype: An end of the junction differs from the germline gene, which may be a read error. V usage is TRBV24-1 and J usage is TRBJ1-5, with TRBD1 identical over 9 bases. The CDR3 extends over 14 amino acids. Germline V lookup: CDR1 KGHDR, CDR2 SFDVKD. CDR3 coding DNA: TGTGCCACCAGTAGGACAGGGGAGAATCGGCCCCAGCATTTT. Translated: CATSRTGENRPQHF.

The chain is built from TRBV7-2 and TRBJ2-5, with D uncertain. TRBJ2-7 matches the DNA end more closely, so the J call is doubtful. The CDR3 loop spans 11 amino acids. The germline gives CDR1 SGHTA, CDR2 FQGNSA. The CDR3 DNA reads TGTGCCAGCAGCTTTTCTACCGAGCAGTACTTC. This codes for CASSFSTEQYF.

This clonotype was counted once. A much larger clone sits a single nucleotide away, making a read error possible. V and J are TRBV28 and TRBJ2-7, with a possible D match to TRBD1 (5 bases). This CDR3 has 14 residues. CDR1 and CDR2 (germline): MDHEN, SYDVKM. CDR3 loop: CASSKDKGMDERYF. CDR3 sequence (DNA): TGTGCCAGCAGTAAGGACAAGGGTATGGACGAGCGGTACTTC. Looking up the rest from reference TRBV28 and TRBJ2-7 gives the full variable domain: DVKVTQSSRYLVKRTGEKVFLECVQDMDHENMFWYRQDPGLGLRLIYFSYDVKMKEKGDIPEGYSVSREKKERFSLILESASTNQTSMYLCASSKDKGMDERYFGPGTRLTVT.

This clonotype showed up many times. The chain joins TRBV2 to TRBJ2-1, with 9 bases aligning to TRBD1. CDR3 length equals 15 residues. The germline V gene encodes CDR1 SNHLY and CDR2 FYNNEI. The trim removed 3 bases at V and 5 bases at J, leaving 5 bases unmatched. CDR3 residues: CASSDGQGSHNEQFF. CDR3 DNA sequence: TGTGCCAGCAGTGACGGACAGGGGTCCCACAATGAGCAGTTCTTC.

This clonotype has a count of ten or more. The chain carries TRBV7-2 and TRBJ1-2; D may be TRBD1 (5 bases). This CDR3 region has 21 residues. With 3 bases removed from V and 4 bases from J, the gap between germline ends came to 33 bases. From germline, CDR1 is SGHTA and CDR2 FQGNSA. CDR3 amino acids: CASSFALRGSGIEFVTYGYTF. The CDR3 DNA reads TGTGCCAGCAGCTTCGCGTTACGGGGGTCCGGGATTGAATTCGTTACCTATGGCTACACCTTC.

Turning to this clonotype: This may stem from a read error, because a much larger clone lies one nucleotide away. This chain joins TRBV28 and TRBJ2-4, with a possible D match to TRBD2 (5 bases). The CDR3 totals 11 residues. The germline gives CDR1 MDHEN, CDR2 SYDVKM. CDR3 in DNA: TGTGCCAGCAAATTTGAGGGTATTCTGTACTTC. Its translation is CASKFEGILYF. Drawing the rest from reference TRBV28 and TRBJ2-4, the complete variable domain is DVKVTQSSRYLVKRTGEKVFLECVQDMDHENMFWYRQDPGLGLRLIYFSYDVKMKEKGDIPEGYSVSREKKERFSLILESASTNQTSMYLCASKFEGILYFGAGTRLSVL.

This clonotype occurred a few times. The chain employs TRBV5-1 and TRBJ2-6; D possibly corresponds to TRBD2 (6 bases). The CDR3 loop spans 17 amino acids. V was trimmed by 4 bases and J by 4 bases, leaving 18 bases between them. Germline V CDR1 and CDR2: SGHRS, YFSETQ. The CDR3 DNA is TGCGCCAGCAGCCCCAGGCAGGGAGGAGGCGGGGCCAACGTCCTGACTTTC. Translation: CASSPRQGGGGANVLTF.

This clonotype was seen repeatedly, ten times or more. This sequence joins TRBV9 and TRBJ2-3, with 11 bases aligning to TRBD2. The V segment lost 2 bases and the J segment 4 bases; nucleotides outside the gene matches: 6. The CDR3 extends over 16 amino acids. CDR1 is SGDLS, CDR2 YYNGEE, per germline. The CDR3 loop is CASSVSTSGVPDTQYF. As DNA, the CDR3 is TGTGCCAGCAGCGTCTCGACTAGCGGGGTACCAGATACGCAGTATTTT.

This clonotype showed up just a few times. The rearrangement joins TRBV18 to TRBJ2-3; the match to TRBD2 covers 7 bases. The CDR3 has 16 residues. Germline-derived CDR1 and CDR2 are KGHSH and LQKENI. V lost 1 base to trimming and J lost 1 base; unmatched junction nucleotides: 5. CDR3 residues: CASSPLPGRGTDTQYF. CDR3 DNA sequence: TGTGCCAGCTCACCACTTCCAGGGAGGGGCACAGATACGCAGTATTTT. Using reference TRBV18 and TRBJ2-3 for the parts outside the CDR3, the full variable domain is NAGVMQNPRHLVRRRGQEARLRCSPMKGHSHVYWYRQLPEEGLKFMVYLQKENIIDESGMPKERFSAEFPKEGPSILRIQQVVRGDSAAYFCASSPLPGRGTDTQYFGPGTRLTVL.

This clonotype was seen many times. The chain links TRBV6-5 to TRBJ1-1; D is unresolved. The CDR3 has 12 residues. V lost 8 bases, J lost 3 bases, and 10 bases lay in between. Per the germline V gene, CDR1 is MNHEY and CDR2 is SVGAGI. CDR3 residues: CASRRGDTEAFF. The CDR3 DNA reads as TGTGCCAGCCGCCGCGGGGACACTGAAGCTTTCTTT.

This clonotype was seen a handful of times. The chain employs TRBV20-1 and TRBJ1-5; the match to TRBD1 covers 7 bases. The V segment lost 7 bases and the J segment 0 bases; nucleotides outside the gene matches: 3. CDR1 is DFQATT and CDR2 is SNEGSKA in the germline V gene (reference sequence). This CDR3 spans 13 amino acids. CDR3: CSGRDSSNQPQHF. In DNA, the CDR3 is TGCAGTGGGCGGGACAGTAGCAATCAGCCCCAGCATTTT.

There are many counts of this clonotype. One end of the junction fails to match germline, which may point to a read error. The V call is TRBV6-2 or TRBV6-3, the J call TRBJ2-5; no firm D call. CDR3 size: 19 residues. Germline V gene data show CDR1 as MNHEY and CDR2 as SVGEGT. The CDR3 coding sequence is TGTGCCAGCAGTCAAAGAGTATACACAAGAGAACGTAGGGAAGAGGCCCAGTACTTC. Encoded protein: CASSQRVYTRERREEAQYF.

Ten or more counts support this clonotype. The rearrangement uses TRBV11-2 and TRBJ2-4; weak D call: TRBD1 (5 bases). Germline V CDR1 and CDR2: SGHAT, FQNNGV. There are 15 residues in the CDR3. Trimming pared 3 bases from V and 15 bases from J, leaving 24 bases between. The CDR3 bases are TGTGCCAGCAGCTTCCAGCCATCAGGGATCGGAACGAGGTACTTC. Translating gives CASSFQPSGIGTRYF.